The present T cell receptor (beta chain) was sequenced within a study of T cell changes during pregnancy in multiple sclerosis. Clones were read by immunoSEQ multiplex PCR, and TCRdb kept only the in-frame ones, dropping some. Of 70,000 to 95,000 clones in the sample, about 93% were seen once. The CDR3 contains 13 residues. The germline CDR1 and CDR2 sequences are SGHTA and FQGTGA. Trimming cost V 4 bases and J 7 bases, with 10 bases left between them. This sequence originates from a female donor with multiple sclerosis, enrolled in a pregnancy study. The V gene is TRBV7-3, the J gene TRBJ2-2; D gene unclear. Sequences were derived from CD4+ T cells from peripheral blood mononuclear cells, sampled in the second trimester of pregnancy. The CDR3 is CASSSSRGGELFF. CDR3 in DNA: TGTGCCAGCAGCTCGAGCAGAGGCGGGGAGCTGTTTTTT.